The clone carrying this T cell receptor beta chain was seen only once. By 5'RACE template switching, TCR cDNA was produced, with a universal primer site and UMIs added in the process. In TCRdb, the 5' RACE reads were re-called with MiXCR into one record per CDR3 protein. Found here are about 160,000 distinct CDR3 sequences, around 7.2% of them singletons; the top ten hold 2.5% to 3%. This sample was included in a study of T cells after yellow fever vaccination. The CDR3 covers 16 residues. Trimming at V came to 5 bases and at J to 1 base, leaving 5 bases not matched to a gene. This receptor was identified in a man aged 18 to 29 who received the YFV17D yellow fever vaccine. The chain links TRBV12-3 or TRBV12-4 to TRBJ2-2; 9 bases fit TRBD1. The source material was CD4+ T cells sorted from PBMCs, sampled less than 6 days after the first yellow fever vaccination. CDR3 DNA: TGTGCCAGCAGTAGGGACAGGGCAGAGAACACCGGGGAGCTGTTTTTT. It specifies CASSRDRAENTGELFF.